This TCR beta chain was sequenced in a study of T-cell reconstitution after alpha-beta-depleted transplantation in children. The table lists this clonotype with a few counts. CDR3 length: 13 amino acids. Germline loops: CDR1 ENHRY, CDR2 SYGVKD. V was cut by 3 bases and J by 2 bases, with 7 bases left in between. Unique molecular identifiers were used in preparing the TCRbeta library. TCRdb reanalysed the PCR reads using MiXCR and keeps one entry per CDR3 protein. The data contain roughly 420,000 distinct CDR3 sequences, under 20% of them singletons. The origin of this receptor is a boy under three years old who had a stem cell transplant for Wiskott-Aldrich syndrome, so the T cells may come from the graft donor. The sample in question was PBMCs, mostly from graft donor cells, obtained 360 days after TCRalphabeta/CD19-depleted stem cell transplant. The chain couples TRBV10-3 to TRBJ2-5; no reliable D call. The CDR3 DNA sequence: TGTGCCATCAGTGATTGGCAGCAAGAGACCCAGTACTTC. Its translation is CAISDWQQETQYF.